Sequencing of this T cell receptor beta chain was carried out in a study of blood T cell repertoires in COVID-19. Overall study: Acute-phase and convalescent COVID-19 samples originated in the United States, Italy and Spain. T cells, B-cell-depleted T cells, or PBMCs provided the cDNA or gDNA that served as material.

This clone has a single count. Produced via immunoSEQ multiplex PCR; TCRdb's table is partial and in-frame only. The profile shows approximately 170,000 clones, 80% to 90% of them singletons. Trimming at V came to 7 bases and at J to 8 bases, leaving 10 bases not matched to a gene. This CDR3 is built from 14 residues. CDR1 and CDR2 (germline): LNHDA, SQIVND (reference sequence). Sequencing was done on a sample of peripheral blood. The source of this sequence is a woman in her seventies with COVID-19, enrolled during active disease. This chain links TRBV19 with TRBJ2-1; 8 bases are shared with TRBD2. The CDR3 protein is CASTPSGRWYEQFF. The DNA of the CDR3 is TGTGCCAGTACCCCCAGCGGGAGATGGTATGAGCAGTTCTTC.